This T cell receptor (beta chain) was documented in a study of blood T cell repertoires in COVID-19 (dated by TCRdb to the early 2020s). Some background on the complete study: The collaborator samples originated in the United States, Italy and Spain and spanned the acute and convalescent phases of COVID-19. The material from the prospective study consisted of cDNA or gDNA derived from T cells, B-cell-depleted T cells, or PBMCs. The dataset comprised deeply sampled blood TCRbeta repertoires from subjects exposed to, actively infected with, or recovered from COVID-19. The repertoires were made available in a free public database intended to serve as a resource for research on the immune response to SARS-CoV-2. Samples came from the ongoing ImmuneRACE study (first 160 participants) plus 1,254 subjects from 6 global collaborators. Sample metadata almost always included a de-identified subject ID, COVID-19 status, age in years and sex. HLA class I and class II types, where available, came from metadata supplied by the sample provider rather than from assay-based typing.

The full study reports these points: Clinical and demographic metadata were provided uncurated, with the amount varying by source and participant.

Whole blood was collected in K2EDTA tubes by collaborating institutions according to the institutions' own protocols. For TCRbeta analysis, collaborators shipped samples as frozen whole blood, isolated PBMCs, or DNA extracted from either of those sample types. A note on this clone: Its antigen is currently not known. There are no base qualities to consult, and no much larger clone falls within one base.

From the germline V gene, CDR1 is MNHNS and CDR2 is SASEGT. Reading from cysteine to phenylalanine, the CDR3 counts 18 amino acids. The only DNA kept is the CDR3, 54 bases in frame from the first base. Trimming leaves V shorter by 0 bases and J shorter by 4 bases, with the junction holding 8 bases beyond the gene matches. TCRbeta CDR3 regions were amplified from genomic DNA using the immunoSEQ Assay, a bias-controlled multiplex PCR. As for how the authors treated the data: The number of nucleated cells in each sample was estimated from the amplification of reference gene primers within the assay. To quantify the absolute abundance of each unique TCRbeta CDR3 rearrangement, sequence reads were collapsed and filtered. For each sample, productive Simpson clonality was calculated by taking the square root of Simpson's diversity index across productive rearrangements. TCRdb holds this immuneACCESS table with in-frame rearrangements only. Some clones are missing; in checked studies, unresolved V genes explain under half, and the rest has no known cause. That table gives V, J and clone size, and the DNA gave D and trimming. Here the sample has approximately 230,000 clones; roughly four fifths occur a single time. The ten biggest clones cover about 8.1% of the sample.

The specimen sequenced was peripheral blood. The clonotype originates from a man older than 75 with acute or convalescent COVID-19. The V and J genes are TRBV6-1 and TRBJ1-3; 11 central nucleotides agree with TRBD1. In nucleotide form, the sequence is TGTGCCAGCAGTGAAGCGATCGGACAGGGGGCGCGGGGAAACACCATATATTTT. Its coded protein is CASSEAIGQGARGNTIYF.